Given below is one T cell receptor (beta chain) in context. The CDR3 spans 12 residues. Assay used: immunoSEQ multiplex PCR; TCRdb lists only in-frame clones, some missing. The sample has 350,000 to 450,000 clones; over 80% are singletons. As for treatment: some 20 received Ad26.COV2.S at low or high dose, single or two shots; 5 received placebo; per-sample allocation not given. Collection of the samples took place on day 63 after the first injection of vaccine or placebo. This sample was included in a study of Ad26.COV2.S vaccination and SARS-CoV-2 variants. The V and J genes are TRBV21-1 and TRBJ1-1. TRBV21-1 is deemed a pseudogene. The receptor's source is a person between 18 and 65 years old who received the Ad26.COV2.S COVID-19 vaccine or a placebo. The material was peripheral blood, obtained in a trial of Ad26.COV2.S vaccine versus placebo. The CDR3 bases are TGTGCCAGCGGCGGCCGTAACACTGAAGCTTTCTTT. Protein sequence: CASGGRNTEAFF.